The sequence of this TCR beta chain was determined in a study of response to subunit inactivated influenza vaccine. Note on this clonotype: Its antigen remains unidentified.

Unmatched junction bases numbered 5, after V lost 5 bases and J lost 2 bases. The V gene's germline CDR1 is SEHNR and CDR2 FQNEAQ (reference sequence). The CDR3 loop spans 16 amino acids. General study results and limits: Every seasonal influenza vaccination brings in few new T cells, the authors suggested.

From the RT-PCR reads, TCRdb called clonotypes with MiXCR, one entry per CDR3 protein. Among roughly 570,000 distinct CDR3 sequences, 13% were seen once, and the ten largest hold around 14%. The sequences come from PBMCs from blood, collected roughly 6 weeks after vaccination. V and J are TRBV7-9 and TRBJ2-1, with TRBD2 matching 11 bases. The receptor's source is a man aged 45-60 years who received an inactivated influenza vaccine. CDR3 bases: TGTGCCAGCAGCCCCAGACTAGCGGGGACCTACAATGAGCAGTTCTTC. It translates to CASSPRLAGTYNEQFF.